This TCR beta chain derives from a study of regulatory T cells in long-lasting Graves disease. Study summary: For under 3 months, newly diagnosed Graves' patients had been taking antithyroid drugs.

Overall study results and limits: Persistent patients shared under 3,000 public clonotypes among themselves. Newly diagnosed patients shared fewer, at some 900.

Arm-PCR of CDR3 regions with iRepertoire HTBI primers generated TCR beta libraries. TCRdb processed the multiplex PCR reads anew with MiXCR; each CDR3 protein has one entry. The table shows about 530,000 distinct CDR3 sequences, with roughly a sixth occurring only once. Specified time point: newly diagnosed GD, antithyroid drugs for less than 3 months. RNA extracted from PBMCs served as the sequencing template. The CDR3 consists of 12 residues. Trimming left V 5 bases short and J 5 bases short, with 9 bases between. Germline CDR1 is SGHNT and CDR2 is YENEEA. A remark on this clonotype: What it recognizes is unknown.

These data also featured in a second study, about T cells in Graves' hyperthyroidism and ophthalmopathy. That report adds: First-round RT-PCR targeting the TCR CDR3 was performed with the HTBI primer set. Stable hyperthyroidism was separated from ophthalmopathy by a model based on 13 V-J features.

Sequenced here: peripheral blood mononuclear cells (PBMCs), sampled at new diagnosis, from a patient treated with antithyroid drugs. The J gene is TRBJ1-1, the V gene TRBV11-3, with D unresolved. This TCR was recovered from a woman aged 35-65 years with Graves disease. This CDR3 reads CASSQYGTEAFF. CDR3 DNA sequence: TGTGCCAGCAGCCAATACGGGACTGAAGCTTTCTTT.